A selection of T cell receptor beta chains follows, all from one sample in a study of blood T cell repertoires in COVID-19. Produced via immunoSEQ multiplex PCR; TCRdb's table is partial and in-frame only. Here the sample spans tens of thousands of clones, around 84% being singletons. The specimen was peripheral blood. All receptors come from a man between 65 and 85 years old with active or convalescent COVID-19. Each CDR3 is given with its conserved first and last residue. The D gene is left open where the match is weak. The size of a clone is reported for some rows only, either as once, few or many, or as a class for expanded clones.

abundance | d_gene | j_gene | v_gene | CDR3aa | CDR3nt
. | . | TRBJ2-7 | TRBV5-6 | CATRTQGSYEQYF | TGTGCCACCCGAACTCAGGGATCCTACGAGCAGTACTTC
. | . | TRBJ2-3 | TRBV10-3 | CAISESPGYTDTQYF | TGTGCCATCAGTGAGTCACCAGGGTACACAGATACGCAGTATTTT
once | . | TRBJ2-1 | TRBV1 | CTINGWLAGKDNEQFF | TGCACCATCAACGGTTGGCTAGCGGGAAAAGACAATGAGCAGTTCTTC
. | . | TRBJ1-3 | TRBV6-6 | CASSPLAGRHNSGNTIYF | TGTGCCAGCAGTCCATTGGCCGGCAGACACAACTCTGGAAACACCATATATTTT
. | TRBD1 | TRBJ2-5 | TRBV5-1 | CASSFGQGGETQYF | TGCGCCAGCAGCTTTGGACAGGGTGGAGAGACCCAGTACTTC
. | . | TRBJ2-7 | TRBV4-1 | CASSQGDNGYFQYEQYF | TGCGCCAGCAGCCAAGGAGACAACGGTTACTTCCAGTACGAGCAGTACTTC
. | . | TRBJ2-7 | TRBV7-2 | CASSLSRGYGYEQYF | TGTGCCAGCAGCTTAAGTCGGGGATACGGCTACGAGCAGTACTTC
. | TRBD1 | TRBJ2-2 | TRBV6-1 | CASSEAQTGALFF | TGTGCCAGCAGTGAAGCTCAGACAGGGGCGCTGTTTTTT
. | TRBD1 | TRBJ2-1 | TRBV10-3 | CAISSAGGHNEQFF | TGTGCCATCAGTTCTGCAGGGGGTCACAATGAGCAGTTCTTC
. | . | TRBJ1-6 | TRBV2 | CASSPRTVNSPLHF | TGTGCCAGCAGCCCCCGGACAGTTAATTCACCCCTCCACTTT
. | TRBD1 | TRBJ1-1 | TRBV7-2 | CASSSKGQVNTEAFF | TGTGCCAGCAGCTCAAAAGGACAGGTAAACACTGAAGCTTTCTTT
. | TRBD1 | TRBJ1-5 | TRBV27 | CASSKGQGNQPQHF | TGTGCCAGCAGTAAAGGACAGGGAAATCAGCCCCAGCATTTT
few | . | TRBJ1-6 | TRBV28 | CASSLGGLGFNSPLHF | TGTGCCAGCAGTTTAGGCGGCTTAGGCTTCAATTCACCCCTCCACTTT
. | . | TRBJ1-1 | TRBV30 | CAWSAGPQNTEAFF | TGTGCCTGGAGCGCGGGACCGCAGAACACTGAAGCTTTCTTT
once | . | TRBJ1-1 | TRBV5-1 | CASRGVGNTEAFF | TGCGCCAGCAGAGGGGTGGGGAACACTGAAGCTTTCTTT
. | TRBD2 | TRBJ2-1 | TRBV5-1 | CASSFNPILGGRDNEQFF | TGCGCCAGCAGCTTCAACCCAATACTAGGCGGGAGGGACAATGAGCAGTTCTTC
. | . | TRBJ2-5 | TRBV5-1 | CASSGGQLQETQYF | TGCGCCAGCAGCGGTGGACAGCTCCAAGAGACCCAGTACTTC
. | TRBD2 | TRBJ2-5 | TRBV18 | CASSHSPGLAGGPFGETQYF | TGTGCCAGCTCTCACAGTCCGGGACTAGCGGGAGGGCCCTTCGGAGAGACCCAGTACTTC
. | TRBD2 | TRBJ2-7 | TRBV4-2 | CASSQNRDYSYEQYF | TGTGCCAGCAGCCAAAATCGGGACTACTCCTACGAGCAGTACTTC
. | TRBD1 | TRBJ1-1 | TRBV7-3 | CASSETGVRTEAFF | TGTGCCAGCAGTGAGACAGGGGTTCGGACTGAAGCTTTCTTT
medium-sized | . | TRBJ2-2 | TRBV5-4 | CASSLGDRNTGELFF | TGTGCCAGCAGCTTGGGAGACAGGAACACCGGGGAGCTGTTTTTT
. | TRBD2 | TRBJ2-1 | TRBV28 | CASSLGSSGNNEQFF | TGTGCCAGCAGTTTGGGCTCTAGCGGTAACAATGAGCAGTTCTTC
. | . | TRBJ2-7 | TRBV28 | CASSRAGSEQYF | TGTGCCAGCAGCCGTGCAGGTTCCGAGCAGTACTTC
. | TRBD2 | TRBJ2-3 | TRBV28 | CASSLSGLVSDTQYF | TGTGCCAGCAGTTTATCAGGACTAGTTTCAGATACGCAGTATTTT
. | . | TRBJ2-1 | TRBV7-3 | CASSLGSGNNEQFF | TGTGCCAGCAGCTTAGGGTCGGGGAACAATGAGCAGTTCTTC